The 21 T cell receptor beta chains below come from one sample, sequenced in a study of radiotherapy plus CTLA-4 blockade in lung cancer (dated by TCRdb to 2016 to 2018). Libraries were constructed by the immunoSEQ multiplex PCR assay. TCRdb stores this immuneACCESS table with in-frame sequences only. Part of the clones is absent; in the studies checked, under half of the shortfall reflects unresolved V genes, and no reason is known for the rest. Recorded for this sample are around 99,000 clones; around 88% of them occurred a single time. The top ten clonotypes cover about 5.3% of the sample. This sample comprised peripheral blood, obtained from a patient treated with radiotherapy plus ipilimumab. Receptor source: a human donor with non-small cell lung cancer that progressed on radiotherapy plus ipilimumab.

The chain employs TRBV5-6 and TRBJ1-2; 7 nucleotides match TRBD1. Germline CDR1 is SGHDT and CDR2 is YYEEEE. V gave up 0 bases and J gave up 5 bases; unmatched junction bases: 7. The CDR3 length is 15 residues. Here the CDR3 reads CASSLAKQGDYGYTF. The CDR3 coding sequence is TGTGCCAGCAGCTTGGCAAAGCAGGGGGATTATGGCTACACCTTC.

The genes are TRBV4-1 and TRBJ2-7; D is perhaps TRBD2 (5 bases). Trimming pared 4 bases from V and 4 bases from J, leaving 17 bases between. Germline CDR1 reads MGHRA; CDR2 reads YSYEKL. The CDR3 spans 15 residues. The CDR3 spells CASSPTSSGPYEQYF. The CDR3 nucleotides are TGCGCCAGCAGCCCGACGTCCAGCGGACCTTACGAGCAGTACTTC.

The chain recombines TRBV6-6 with TRBJ2-1; possibly TRBD2 for D (6 bases). Germline V gene lookup returns CDR1 MNHNY and CDR2 SVGAGI (reference sequence). The CDR3 has 16 residues. Trimming stripped 2 bases from V and 1 base from J, with 12 bases between. The CDR3 spells CASSYRGLDSYNEQFF. The CDR3 region has the DNA TGTGCCAGCAGTTACCGGGGACTGGATTCCTACAATGAGCAGTTCTTC.

The chain links TRBV19 to TRBJ2-2; D not certain. CDR1 and CDR2 from the germline V gene are LNHDA and SQIVND (reference sequence). The V and J ends lost 6 bases and 5 bases respectively, with 13 bases between them. This CDR3 has 14 residues. This CDR3 reads CASSRSLLTGELFF. CDR3 bases: TGTGCCAGTAGCAGGAGTCTCCTAACCGGGGAGCTGTTTTTT.

The chain has TRBV15 and TRBJ2-6, with no clear D. Trimming stripped 5 bases from V and 8 bases from J, with 13 bases between. Germline values: CDR1 LNHNV, CDR2 YYDKDF (reference sequence). The CDR3 loop spans 14 amino acids. As DNA, the CDR3 is TGTGCCACCAGCGGTGAGTTAAGGTCCAACGTCCTGACTTTC. This codes for CATSGELRSNVLTF.

The chain has TRBV19 and TRBJ1-2; TRBD1 matches at 8 bases. CDR1 and CDR2 from the germline V gene are LNHDA and SQIVND (reference sequence). CDR3 size: 14 residues. Trimming at V came to 7 bases and at J to 3 bases, leaving 7 bases not matched to a gene. The CDR3, as DNA: TGTGCCAGTACCAAGACAGGGGAAGACTATGGCTACACCTTC. It translates to CASTKTGEDYGYTF.

This clone was picked up one time. This chain links TRBV7-9 with TRBJ2-3, with 13 bases lining up with TRBD2. CDR1 SEHNR and CDR2 FQNEAQ come from the germline V gene (reference sequence). CDR3 length equals 17 residues. V was clipped by 2 bases and J by 6 bases; unmatched bases: 8. The CDR3 loop reads CASSLLLAGGPADTQYF. CDR3 nucleotides: TGTGCCAGCAGCTTACTACTAGCGGGAGGGCCCGCGGATACGCAGTATTTT.

CDR3 sequence (DNA): TGTGCCAGCCGTACACCGTCTGGAAACACCATATATTTT. Protein: CASRTPSGNTIYF. The chain employs TRBV6-1 and TRBJ1-3; D unresolved. Germline CDR1 is MNHNS and CDR2 is SASEGT. The CDR3 consists of 13 residues. V lost 8 bases and J 1 base, leaving 9 bases between the germline ends.

V is TRBV19 and J is TRBJ2-1; the D gene could be TRBD1 or TRBD2 (5 bases each). Per germline, CDR1 LNHDA and CDR2 SQIVND (reference sequence). Deletions cut 6 bases from V and 5 bases from J, with 14 bases between. The CDR3 covers 14 residues. Here the CDR3 reads CASRPGRGDNEQFF. CDR3 bases: TGTGCCAGTAGGCCGGGACGGGGTGACAATGAGCAGTTCTTC.

The chain carries TRBV10-2 and TRBJ1-5; D unclear. Trimming cost V 3 bases and J 6 bases, with 15 bases left between them. The CDR3 is 15 residues long. Looked up from germline, CDR1 is WSHSY and CDR2 is SAAADI. Written as DNA, the CDR3 is TGCGCCAGCAGTGACAAGTCCGGGTTGAGTCAGCCCCAGCATTTT. Translating gives CASSDKSGLSQPQHF.

This chain links TRBV5-1 with TRBJ2-1, with 7 bases matching TRBD1. Germline V gene lookup returns CDR1 SGHRS and CDR2 YFSETQ. The ends lost 0 bases at V and 4 bases at J; junction bases unmatched: 1. The CDR3 covers 14 residues. DNA of the CDR3: TGCGCCAGCAGCTTGGGGGACAGTTACAATGAGCAGTTCTTC. Protein product: CASSLGDSYNEQFF.

V usage is TRBV27 and J usage is TRBJ2-1; D remains unclear. There are 11 residues in the CDR3. V lost 7 bases and J lost 9, with 10 bases in between. The germline V gene encodes CDR1 MNHEY and CDR2 SMNVEV (reference sequence). CDR3 region: CASTWGSEQFF. CDR3 nucleotides: TGTGCCAGCACATGGGGAAGTGAGCAGTTCTTC.

This clone occurred once. The chain joins TRBV6-1 to TRBJ2-7, with D possibly TRBD2 on 6 matching bases. CDR3 length equals 15 residues. Germline V gene data show CDR1 as MNHNS and CDR2 as SASEGT. V was clipped by 3 bases and J by 4 bases, with 16 bases between them. The CDR3 loop is CASSDQGSGSYEQYF. CDR3 bases: TGTGCCAGCAGTGATCAGGGTAGCGGATCATACGAGCAGTACTTC.

The chain uses TRBV19 and TRBJ1-2; D ambiguous. The CDR3 covers 14 residues. Trimming removed 5 bases from V and 8 bases from J, with 18 bases in between. Germline assignment: CDR1 LNHDA and CDR2 SQIVND (reference sequence). CDR3 coding DNA: TGTGCCAGTAGTTCTGAGGCCTTTGCAAGGGGCTACACCTTC. Translation: CASSSEAFARGYTF.

J is TRBJ1-4 and V is TRBV2; D not resolved. The CDR3 contains 16 residues. The germline gives CDR1 SNHLY, CDR2 FYNNEI. Trimming removed 5 bases at V and 0 bases at J, with 13 bases between. This chain's CDR3 is CASSRVVNPTNEKLFF. The DNA of the CDR3 is TGTGCCAGCAGTCGGGTGGTGAATCCAACTAATGAAAAACTGTTTTTT. The full variable domain, in which reference TRBV2 and TRBJ1-4 provide the parts outside the CDR3, is EPEVTQTPSHQVTQMGQEVILRCVPISNHLYFYWYRQILGQKVEFLVSFYNNEISEKSEIFDDQFSVERPDGSNFTLKIRSTKLEDSAMYFCASSRVVNPTNEKLFFGSGTQLSVL.

The chain is built from TRBV4-1 and TRBJ2-1; 7 bases match TRBD2. The CDR3 contains 16 residues. Per the germline V gene, CDR1 is MGHRA and CDR2 is YSYEKL. Trimming cost V 0 bases and J 5 bases; bases outside gene matches: 7. CDR3 sequence: CASSQDQREWNNEQFF. The CDR3 bases are TGCGCCAGCAGCCAAGATCAGCGGGAATGGAACAATGAGCAGTTCTTC.

The chain recombines TRBV7-9 with TRBJ1-1; D may be TRBD1 (5 bases). The CDR3 totals 13 residues. Trimming cost V 5 bases and J 3 bases, with 10 bases left between them. Germline V CDR1 and CDR2: SEHNR, FQNEAQ (reference sequence). CDR3 DNA: TGTGCCAGCAGCGAAAGACAGTACACTGAAGCTTTCTTT. Its translation is CASSERQYTEAFF.

This clone was found once. This chain links TRBV7-9 with TRBJ2-4, with D unresolved. The germline V gene has CDR1 SEHNR and CDR2 FQNEAQ (reference sequence). The CDR3 runs 14 residues. V lost 3 bases to trimming and J lost 0 bases, with 6 bases between them. In DNA form, the CDR3 reads TGTGCCAGCAGCTTGGAAGTAGCCAAAAACATTCAGTACTTC. Protein sequence: CASSLEVAKNIQYF.

Remarks on this clone: A junction boundary mismatches the germline segment, possibly from a read error. The V and J genes are TRBV7-7 and TRBJ2-1, with 7 bases identical to TRBD2. Germline CDR1 reads SSHAT; CDR2 reads FNYEAQ (reference sequence). The CDR3 has 15 residues. CDR3 DNA sequence: TGTGCTAGCAGCCGAGGACTAGTTGGGCGCGATGAGCAGTTCTTC. It encodes CASSRGLVGRDEQFF.

The gene calls are TRBV5-4 and TRBJ2-3; D may correspond to TRBD1 or TRBD2 (7 bases each). CDR1 and CDR2 from the germline V gene are SGHNT and YYREEE (reference sequence). The CDR3 loop spans 16 amino acids. Deletions cut 0 bases from V and 2 bases from J, with 13 bases between. The CDR3 sequence: CASSLAGGTITDTQYF. CDR3 DNA: TGTGCCAGCAGCTTGGCAGGGGGGACTATCACAGATACGCAGTATTTT. Full variable domain (rest looked up from reference TRBV5-4 and TRBJ2-3): ETGVTQSPTHLIKTRGQQVTLRCSSQSGHNTVSWYQQALGQGPQFIFQYYREEENGRGNFPPRFSGLQFPNYSSELNVNALELDDSALYLCASSLAGGTITDTQYFGPGTRLTVL.

The rearrangement links TRBV2 to TRBJ2-7; no clear D gene. V was cut by 6 bases and J by 0 bases, with 18 bases left in between. This CDR3 is 16 amino acids long. The germline V gene has CDR1 SNHLY and CDR2 FYNNEI. The CDR3 protein is CASSEKTRPGSYEQYF. For the CDR3, the DNA is TGTGCCAGCAGCGAAAAAACCAGACCGGGCTCCTACGAGCAGTACTTC.